Listed below are T cell receptor beta chains from one sample, sequenced in a study of OX40 agonist ivuxolimab in advanced cancers. Assay: immunoSEQ multiplex PCR; the TCRdb copy retains only in-frame clones and omits some. The table lists 17,000 or so clones, 80% to 90% of them singletons. The input for sequencing was CD4+ or CD8+ T cells sorted from blood, taken in a trial of the OX40 agonist ivuxolimab. The receptor set was obtained from an adult with an advanced solid tumor such as melanoma, head and neck, liver or kidney cancer. Both conserved end residues are part of each CDR3. A D gene is named only where the DNA matches it firmly. Rows give clone size only sometimes, using once, few, many, or a class for an expanded clone.

D gene	clone size	V gene	J gene	CDR3 DNA	CDR3 protein
TRBD2	.	TRBV27	TRBJ2-1	TGTGCCAGCAGTGTTCTTCTGCGGGAGAGCGGTGTAAATGAGCAGTTCTTC	CASSVLLRESGVNEQFF
.	.	TRBV5-6	TRBJ1-4	TGTGCCAGCAGCTTGTCTTGGGAGGTCAAGAATGAAAAACTGTTTTTT	CASSLSWEVKNEKLFF
.	.	TRBV2	TRBJ1-2	TGTGCCAGCAGGGACAGTGCCGGCTACACCTTC	CASRDSAGYTF
.	.	TRBV14	TRBJ1-4	TGTGCCAGCAGCCAAGATCGGGTAGAGAATGAAAAACTGTTTTTT	CASSQDRVENEKLFF
TRBD2	.	TRBV27	TRBJ2-2	TGTGCCAGCAGTTTAAGGTTTAGGACTAGCTTGGCCGGGGAGCTGTTTTTT	CASSLRFRTSLAGELFF
.	once	TRBV30	TRBJ1-2	TGTGCCTGGACGGGTCTGAGGGGCTACACCTTC	CAWTGLRGYTF
.	.	TRBV2	TRBJ1-1	TGTGCCAGCAGCCCTGGCGGGATCACTGAAGCTTTCTTT	CASSPGGITEAFF
.	.	TRBV18	TRBJ1-1	TGTGCCAGCTCGGGGGCAGGGTGGTTAACTGAAGCTTTCTTT	CASSGAGWLTEAFF
TRBD1	.	TRBV28	TRBJ1-6	TGTGCCAGCAGTTGGGGGACAGGGAATTCACCCCTCCACTTT	CASSWGTGNSPLHF
.	.	TRBV12-5	TRBJ1-2	TGTGCTAGTGGTTTGTACGGAGACCCTTATCTTGGCTACACCTTC	CASGLYGDPYLGYTF
.	.	TRBV5-1	TRBJ2-7	TGCGCCAGCAGACAGGATGGATCTTATTACGAGCAGTACTTC	CASRQDGSYYEQYF
.	.	TRBV14	TRBJ1-1	TGTGCCAGCAGCCAAGTTGGGGGAGGCACTGAAGCTTTCTTT	CASSQVGGGTEAFF
.	once	TRBV2	TRBJ1-1	TGTGCCAGCAGGGAACCTTTTACAGGACTGAACACTGAAGCTTTCTTT	CASREPFTGLNTEAFF
TRBD2	.	TRBV7-9	TRBJ2-7	TGTGCCAGCAGCCCCGTTAGCGGGGCAATTAACGAGCAGTACTTC	CASSPVSGAINEQYF
TRBD1	.	TRBV19	TRBJ1-1	TGTGCCAGTAGTATATCTCAGGGGGCGGTCGCTTTCTTT	CASSISQGAVAFF
.	.	TRBV6-1	TRBJ1-1	TGTGCCAGCAGTGTAAGACAGTTGAACACTGAAGCTTTCTTT	CASSVRQLNTEAFF
TRBD2	.	TRBV2	TRBJ2-3	TGTGCCAGCCTCCCGAGGACTAGGGGAAGGGATACGCAGTATTTT	CASLPRTRGRDTQYF
.	.	TRBV19	TRBJ2-7	TGTGCCAGTAGTAGGGGCTACGAGCAGTACTTC	CASSRGYEQYF